The T cell receptor beta chain described here comes from a study of identical twins. Findings and limits, study-wide: Out-of-frame alpha sequences common to twins exhibited an excess of low generation probability. Clonotypes of the beta chain that were abundant in cord blood carried fewer insertions (memory repertoires showed none). The models systematically underestimated how much out-of-frame TCR alpha was shared in monozygotic twins. Invariant T cells like MAIT and iNKT could partly confound the zero-insertion analyses.

Via MiXCR, TCRdb re-called the 5' RACE reads, giving one row per CDR3 protein. The sample consists of roughly 710,000 distinct CDR3 sequences, 5.5% to 7.5% of them appearing once. Germline CDR1 DFQATT, CDR2 SNEGSKA (reference sequence). The CDR3 spans 17 residues. After removal of 2 bases from V and 7 bases from J, the junction contained 11 bases not matched to a gene. Regarding this clonotype: Its specificity is unknown.

The chain couples TRBV20-1 to TRBJ2-1, with 13 bases that match TRBD2. Sequenced input: naive T cells sorted from blood. This receptor was obtained from a man between 18 and 35 years old in good health. CDR3 nucleotides: TGCAGTGCTAGAATTCGCGAGACTAGCGGGAGGAGGAATGAGCAGTTCTTC. Translating gives CSARIRETSGRRNEQFF.